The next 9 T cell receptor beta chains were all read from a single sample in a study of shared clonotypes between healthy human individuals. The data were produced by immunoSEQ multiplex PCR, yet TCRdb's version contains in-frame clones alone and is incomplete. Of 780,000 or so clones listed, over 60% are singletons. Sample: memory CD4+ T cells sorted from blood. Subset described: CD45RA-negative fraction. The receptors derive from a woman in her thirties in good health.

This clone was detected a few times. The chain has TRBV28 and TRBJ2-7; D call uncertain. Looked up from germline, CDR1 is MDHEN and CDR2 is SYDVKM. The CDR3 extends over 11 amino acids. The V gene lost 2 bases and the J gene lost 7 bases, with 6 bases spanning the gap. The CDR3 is CASSLVREQYF. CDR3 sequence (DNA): TGTGCCAGCAGTTTAGTCCGGGAGCAGTACTTC.

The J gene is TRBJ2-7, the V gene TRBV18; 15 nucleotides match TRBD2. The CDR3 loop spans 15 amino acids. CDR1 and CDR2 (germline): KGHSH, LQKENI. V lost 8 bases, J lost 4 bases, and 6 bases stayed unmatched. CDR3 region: CASRGLAGGYYEQYF. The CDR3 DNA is TGTGCCAGCAGAGGACTAGCGGGAGGGTATTACGAGCAGTACTTC.

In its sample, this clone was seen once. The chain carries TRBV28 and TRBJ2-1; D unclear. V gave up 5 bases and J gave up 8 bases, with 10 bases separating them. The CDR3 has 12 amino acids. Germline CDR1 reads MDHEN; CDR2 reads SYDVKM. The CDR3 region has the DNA TGTGCCAGCAGTCCTCGGAGTTATGAGCAGTTCTTC. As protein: CASSPRSYEQFF.

CDR3 coding DNA: TGTGCCTGGAGTCTAGTGGGGGGAGAGCAGTTCTTC. This codes for CAWSLVGGEQFF. V usage is TRBV30 and J usage is TRBJ2-1; D is perhaps TRBD2 (6 bases). The CDR3 spans 12 residues. Germline V gene lookup returns CDR1 GTSNPN and CDR2 SVGIG (reference sequence). Deletions cut 2 bases from V and 10 bases from J, with 12 bases between.

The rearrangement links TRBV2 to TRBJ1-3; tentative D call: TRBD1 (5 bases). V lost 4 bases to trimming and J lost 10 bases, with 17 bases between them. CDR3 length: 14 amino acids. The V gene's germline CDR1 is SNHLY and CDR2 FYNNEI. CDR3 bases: TGTGCCAGCAGTGCCGGGACCGGCCCAAGGACCATATATTTT. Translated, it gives CASSAGTGPRTIYF.

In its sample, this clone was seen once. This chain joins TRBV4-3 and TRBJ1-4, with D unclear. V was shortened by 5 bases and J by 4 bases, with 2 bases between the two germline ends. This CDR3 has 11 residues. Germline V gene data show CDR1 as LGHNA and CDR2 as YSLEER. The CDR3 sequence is CASSNNEKLFF. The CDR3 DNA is TGCGCCAGCAGCAATAATGAAAAACTGTTTTTT.

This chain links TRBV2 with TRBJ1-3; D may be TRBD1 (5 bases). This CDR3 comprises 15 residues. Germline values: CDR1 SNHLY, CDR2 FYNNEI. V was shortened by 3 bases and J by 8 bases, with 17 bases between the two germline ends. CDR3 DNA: TGTGCCAGCAGTGATGCCGGCTGGGGACGAGACACCATATATTTT. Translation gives CASSDAGWGRDTIYF.

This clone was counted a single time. The CDR3 is CASSIEDSQPQHF. CDR3 coding DNA: TGTGCCAGTAGTATAGAAGACAGTCAGCCCCAGCATTTT. V usage is TRBV19 and J usage is TRBJ1-5; D is possibly TRBD1 (5 bases). From germline, CDR1 is LNHDA and CDR2 SQIVND (reference sequence). The CDR3 extends over 13 amino acids. The V gene lost 0 bases and the J gene lost 6 bases, with 6 bases spanning the gap.

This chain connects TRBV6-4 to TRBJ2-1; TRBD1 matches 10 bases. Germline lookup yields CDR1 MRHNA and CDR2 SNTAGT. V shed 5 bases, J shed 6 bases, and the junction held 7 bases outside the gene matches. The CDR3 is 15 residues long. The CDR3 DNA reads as TGTGCCAGCAGTAGGGACAGGGGCCCTACCAATGAGCAGTTCTTC. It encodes CASSRDRGPTNEQFF.